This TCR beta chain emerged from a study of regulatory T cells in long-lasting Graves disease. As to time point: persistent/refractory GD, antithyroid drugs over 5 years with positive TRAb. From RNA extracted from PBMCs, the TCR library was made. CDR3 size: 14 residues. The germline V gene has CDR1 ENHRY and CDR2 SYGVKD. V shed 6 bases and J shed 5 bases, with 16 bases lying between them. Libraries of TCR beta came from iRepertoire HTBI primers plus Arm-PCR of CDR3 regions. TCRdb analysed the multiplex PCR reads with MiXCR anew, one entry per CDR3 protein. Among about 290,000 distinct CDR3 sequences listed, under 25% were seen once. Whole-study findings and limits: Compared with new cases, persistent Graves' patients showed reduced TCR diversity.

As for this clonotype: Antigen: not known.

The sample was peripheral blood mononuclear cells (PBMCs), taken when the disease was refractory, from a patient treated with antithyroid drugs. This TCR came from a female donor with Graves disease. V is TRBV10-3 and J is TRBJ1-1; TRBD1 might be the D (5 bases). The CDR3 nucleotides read TGTGCCATCAGAGACGGGGCTGGTGGGACTGAAGCTTTCTTT. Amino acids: CAIRDGAGGTEAFF.